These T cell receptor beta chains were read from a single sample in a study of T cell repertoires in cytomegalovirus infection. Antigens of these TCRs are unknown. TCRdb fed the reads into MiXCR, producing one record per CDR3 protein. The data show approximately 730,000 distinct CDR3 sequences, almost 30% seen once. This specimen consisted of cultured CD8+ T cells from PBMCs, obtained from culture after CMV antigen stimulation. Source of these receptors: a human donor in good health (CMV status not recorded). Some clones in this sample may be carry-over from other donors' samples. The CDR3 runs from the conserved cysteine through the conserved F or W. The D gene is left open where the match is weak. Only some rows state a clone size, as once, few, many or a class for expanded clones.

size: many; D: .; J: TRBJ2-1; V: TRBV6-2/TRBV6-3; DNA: TGTGCCAGCCGTCCGGGTCCTCTCTCCTACAATGAGCAGTTCTTC; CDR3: CASRPGPLSYNEQFF
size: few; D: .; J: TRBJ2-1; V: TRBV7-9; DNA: TGTGCCAGCAGCCTCCGACTCGAGGACAGAACCTACAATGAGCAGTTCTTC; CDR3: CASSLRLEDRTYNEQFF
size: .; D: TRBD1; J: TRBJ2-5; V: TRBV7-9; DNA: TGTGCCAGCCTTACCCGGGACAGGGGGCAAGAGACCCAGTACTTC; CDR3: CASLTRDRGQETQYF
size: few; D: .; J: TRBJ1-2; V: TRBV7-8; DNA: TGTGCCAGCAGCCCTCGGGGAGGACACTATGGCTACACCTTC; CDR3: CASSPRGGHYGYTF
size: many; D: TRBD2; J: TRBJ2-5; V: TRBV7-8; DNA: TGTGCCAGCAGCTTAGGCCTAGCGGGGGGGTGGTTGGAGACCCAGTACTTC; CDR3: CASSLGLAGGWLETQYF
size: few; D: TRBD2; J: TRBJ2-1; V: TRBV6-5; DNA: TGTGCCAGCGCGAAGGGGCGGGGGGCTCGTTACAATGAGCAGTTCTTC; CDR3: CASAKGRGARYNEQFF
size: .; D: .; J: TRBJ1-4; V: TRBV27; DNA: TGTGCCAGCAGTTCCCGTGACAGAAGAGAAAAACTGTTTTTT; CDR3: CASSSRDRREKLFF
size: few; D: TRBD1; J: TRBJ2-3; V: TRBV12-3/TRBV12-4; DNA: TGTGCCAGCAGTGATAAGCCGGGACAGACCCCTTCGACGCAGTATTTT; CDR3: CASSDKPGQTPSTQYF
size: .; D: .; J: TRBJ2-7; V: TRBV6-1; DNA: TGTGCCAGCAGTGAAGGGTGGCGGGGAGGCACCTACAAGCAGTACTTC; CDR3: CASSEGWRGGTYKQYF
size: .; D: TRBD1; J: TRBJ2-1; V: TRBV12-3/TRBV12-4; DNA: TGTTCCAGCAGTTCCCCGGGACAGGGGGACAATGAGCAGTTCTTC; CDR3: CSSSSPGQGDNEQFF
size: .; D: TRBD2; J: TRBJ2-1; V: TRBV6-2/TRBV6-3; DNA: TGTGCCAGCAGTCCCCCCTGGAGCACTAGCGGGGGCGATGAGCAGTTCTTC; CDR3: CASSPPWSTSGGDEQFF
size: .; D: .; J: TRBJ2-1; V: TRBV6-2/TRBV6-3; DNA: TGTGCCAGCAGCTCAGACCCCCCGAGATATAATGAGCAGTTCTTC; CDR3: CASSSDPPRYNEQFF
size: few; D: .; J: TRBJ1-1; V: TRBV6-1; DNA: TGTGCCAGCAGCCAAAACGAACCCTTTGAAGCTTTCTTT; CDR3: CASSQNEPFEAFF
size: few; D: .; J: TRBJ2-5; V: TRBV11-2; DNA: TGTGCCAGCAGCTCTAGCTCGGGGCGCCGAGAGACCCAGTACTTC; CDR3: CASSSSSGRRETQYF
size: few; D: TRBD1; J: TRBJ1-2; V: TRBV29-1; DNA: TGCAGCGTTGATGCAGGGGGCCTCGGTGGCTACACCTTC; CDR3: CSVDAGGLGGYTF
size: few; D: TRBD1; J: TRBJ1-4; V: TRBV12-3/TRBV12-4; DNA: TGTGCCAGCAGCGGGACAGGGGAAATCCCAACTAATGAAAAACTGTTTTTT; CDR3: CASSGTGEIPTNEKLFF
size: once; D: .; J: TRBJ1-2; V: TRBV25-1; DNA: TGTGCCAGCAGTGAAGTCGGCAGGGGCGACTATGGCTACACCTTC; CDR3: CASSEVGRGDYGYTF
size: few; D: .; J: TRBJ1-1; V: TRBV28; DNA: TGTGCCAGCAGCTCTCTCGTCCTCGGAGGGACTGAAGCTTTCTTT; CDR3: CASSSLVLGGTEAFF
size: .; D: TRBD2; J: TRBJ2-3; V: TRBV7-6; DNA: TGTGCCAGCAGCTCCCCCGGGGGGGGGGGCCGCGCAGATACGCAGTATTTT; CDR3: CASSSPGGGGRADTQYF
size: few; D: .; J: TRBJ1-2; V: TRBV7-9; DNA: TGTGCCAGCAGCGCCGGAAGTTATGGCTACACCTTC; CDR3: CASSAGSYGYTF
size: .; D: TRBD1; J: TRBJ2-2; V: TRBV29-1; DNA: TGCAGCGTTGGGGACAGCACCGGGGAGCTGTTTTTT; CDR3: CSVGDSTGELFF
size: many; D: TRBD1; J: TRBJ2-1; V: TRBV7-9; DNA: TGTGCCAGCAGCCCCGAGCACAGGGGGTACAATGAGCAGTTCTTC; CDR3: CASSPEHRGYNEQFF
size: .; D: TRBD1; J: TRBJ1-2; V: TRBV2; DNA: TGTGCCAGCATCGGGACAGGGGGCAACTATGGCTACACCTTC; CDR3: CASIGTGGNYGYTF
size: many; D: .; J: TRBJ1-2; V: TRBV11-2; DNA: TGTGCCAGCAGCTTACGAACAGGCCGGAGGTCCTATGGCTACACCTTC; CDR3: CASSLRTGRRSYGYTF
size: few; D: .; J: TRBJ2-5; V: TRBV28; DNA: TGTGCCAGCGGTCGAGCAGGGGACCAAGAGACCCAGTACTTC; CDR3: CASGRAGDQETQYF
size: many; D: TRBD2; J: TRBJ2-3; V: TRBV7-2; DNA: TGTGCCACCAAGGGCAGCGGGGGGGCCGGAGATACGCAGTATTTT; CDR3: CATKGSGGAGDTQYF
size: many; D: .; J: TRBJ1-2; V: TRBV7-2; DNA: TGTGCCAGCAGCCGGGACAACAACTATGGCTACACCTTC; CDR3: CASSRDNNYGYTF
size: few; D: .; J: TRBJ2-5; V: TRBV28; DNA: TGTGCCGTTAAGCACGGGGAAGAGGGTGGGCAGACCCAGTACTTC; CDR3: CAVKHGEEGGQTQYF
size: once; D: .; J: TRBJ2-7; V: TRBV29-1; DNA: TGCAGCGTTGTGGGGCGTTCCCGGGGGTCAAGCTACGAGCAGTACTTC; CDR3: CSVVGRSRGSSYEQYF
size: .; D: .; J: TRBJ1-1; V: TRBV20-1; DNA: TGCAGTGCTAGAGTGCCCAGGGGAATGTACACTGAAGCTTTCTTT; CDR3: CSARVPRGMYTEAFF
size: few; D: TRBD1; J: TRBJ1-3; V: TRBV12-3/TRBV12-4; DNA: TGTGCCAGCAGGGCGACAGGGATCTCTGGAAACACCATATATTTT; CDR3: CASRATGISGNTIYF
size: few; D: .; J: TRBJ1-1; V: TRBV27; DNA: TGTGCCAGCAGTTTATCGCTGGCCTCGAGGGCTGAAGCTTTCTTT; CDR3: CASSLSLASRAEAFF
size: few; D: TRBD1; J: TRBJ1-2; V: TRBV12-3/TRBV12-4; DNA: TGTGCCAGCAGTCGCAGGGGGATCAACTATGGCTACACCTTC; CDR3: CASSRRGINYGYTF
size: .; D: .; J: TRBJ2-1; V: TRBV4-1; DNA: TGCGCCAGCAGCCAAGATCCCGGACAGCTCTCCTACAATGAGCAGTTCTTC; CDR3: CASSQDPGQLSYNEQFF
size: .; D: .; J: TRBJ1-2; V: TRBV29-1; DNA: TGCAGCGTTGCGGACAGAGTAGATGGCTACACCTTC; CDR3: CSVADRVDGYTF
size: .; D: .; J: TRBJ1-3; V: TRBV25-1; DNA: TGTGCCAGCGGCCTAGGAAACACCATATATTTT; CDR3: CASGLGNTIYF
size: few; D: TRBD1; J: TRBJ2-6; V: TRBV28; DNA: TGTGCCAGCAGTTTATCGGGACAGGGGGCGTTTGGGGCCAACGTCCTGACTTTC; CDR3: CASSLSGQGAFGANVLTF
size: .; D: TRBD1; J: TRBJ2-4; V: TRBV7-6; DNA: TGTGCCAGCAGCTCGGGACAGGGGGTTCCAGCCAAAAACATTCAGTACTTC; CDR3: CASSSGQGVPAKNIQYF
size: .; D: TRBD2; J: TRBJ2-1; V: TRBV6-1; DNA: TGTGCCAGCGAAGGACTAGCGGGGGGGCGTGAGCAGTTCTTC; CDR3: CASEGLAGGREQFF
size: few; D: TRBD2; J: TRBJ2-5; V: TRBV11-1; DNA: TGTGCCAGCAGCCGACTAGCGGGGGGCCTCCAAGAGACCCAGTACTTC; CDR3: CASSRLAGGLQETQYF
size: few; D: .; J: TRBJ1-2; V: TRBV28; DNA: TGTGCCAGCAGTTTTATTAGGGGCCCATATGGCTACACCTTC; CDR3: CASSFIRGPYGYTF
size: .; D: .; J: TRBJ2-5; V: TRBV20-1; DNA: TGCAGTGCTAGAGATCAGGAGACAGCCACCCAAGAGACCCAGTACTTC; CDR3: CSARDQETATQETQYF
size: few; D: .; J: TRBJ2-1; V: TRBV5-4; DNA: TGTGCCAGCAGCTTGACAGGGGAGCAGTTCTTC; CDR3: CASSLTGEQFF
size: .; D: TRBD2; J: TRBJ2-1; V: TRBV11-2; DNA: TGTGCCAGCAGCCCAGGACTAGCGGGGGCCGGGAGTGAGCAGTTCTTC; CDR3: CASSPGLAGAGSEQFF
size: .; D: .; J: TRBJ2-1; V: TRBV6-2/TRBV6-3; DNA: TGTGCCAGCGGGCCACTGAGGGGGCAGTTCTTC; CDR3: CASGPLRGQFF
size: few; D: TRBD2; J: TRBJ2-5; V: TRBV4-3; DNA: TGCGCCAGCAGCCAAGGACTAGCGGGGGGGCCTTTCCAAGAGACCCAGTACTTC; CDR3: CASSQGLAGGPFQETQYF
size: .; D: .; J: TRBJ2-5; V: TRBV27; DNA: TGTGCCAGCAGTTTAACGCAACCAGGGCGAGGGGAGACCCAGTACTTC; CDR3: CASSLTQPGRGETQYF
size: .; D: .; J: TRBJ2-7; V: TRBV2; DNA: TGTGCCGCCTCCCCCTCCTACGAGCAGTACTTC; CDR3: CAASPSYEQYF
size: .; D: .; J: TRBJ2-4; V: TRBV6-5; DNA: TGTGCCAGCAGAGCAGGGGGGTTAGCCAAAAACATTCAGTACTTC; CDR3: CASRAGGLAKNIQYF
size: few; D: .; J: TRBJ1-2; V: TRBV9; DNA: TGTGCCAGCAGCGTAGAGGTCCTTCCGACGGACGGATACTATGGCTACACCTTC; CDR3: CASSVEVLPTDGYYGYTF
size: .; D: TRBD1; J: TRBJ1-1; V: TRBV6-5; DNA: TGTGCCAGCAGTTACCTTGGGACAGATGAAGCTTTCTTT; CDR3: CASSYLGTDEAFF
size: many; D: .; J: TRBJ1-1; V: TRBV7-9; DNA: TGTGCCAGCAGCTTAGTGAACACTGAAGCTTTCTTT; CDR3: CASSLVNTEAFF
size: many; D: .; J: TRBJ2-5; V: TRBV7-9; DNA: TGTGCCAGCACCGTGGACTTGAGGGAAGAGACCCAGTACTTC; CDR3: CASTVDLREETQYF
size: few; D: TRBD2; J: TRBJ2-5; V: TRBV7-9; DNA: TGTGCCAGCAGCTTTTTAGCGGGGCCTGAAGAGACCCAGTACTTC; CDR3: CASSFLAGPEETQYF
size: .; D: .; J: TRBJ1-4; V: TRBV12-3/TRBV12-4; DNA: TGTGCCAGCAGTTTCTTGGGCCATAATGAAAAACTGTTTTTT; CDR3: CASSFLGHNEKLFF
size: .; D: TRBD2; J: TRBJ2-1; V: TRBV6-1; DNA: TGTGCCAGCGACCCACGGGTCGGGGGGGCCAGCTACAATGAGCAGTTCTTC; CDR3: CASDPRVGGASYNEQFF
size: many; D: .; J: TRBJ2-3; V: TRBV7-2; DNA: TGTGCCAGCAGCTTAGGGACGGTTAGCACAGATACGCAGTATTTT; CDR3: CASSLGTVSTDTQYF
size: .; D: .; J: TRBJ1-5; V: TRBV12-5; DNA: TGTGCTAGTGGTTTGGTGTCCGGGGGGTTGCATAGCAATCAGCCCCAGCATTTT; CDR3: CASGLVSGGLHSNQPQHF
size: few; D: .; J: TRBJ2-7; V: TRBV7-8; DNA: TGTGCCAGCCGGGCCGGGGAACGCTACGAGCAGTACTTC; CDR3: CASRAGERYEQYF
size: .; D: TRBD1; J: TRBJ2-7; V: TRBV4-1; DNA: TGCGCCAGCAGCCAAAGTGGACAGGGGGCTACCGAGCAGTACTTC; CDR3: CASSQSGQGATEQYF